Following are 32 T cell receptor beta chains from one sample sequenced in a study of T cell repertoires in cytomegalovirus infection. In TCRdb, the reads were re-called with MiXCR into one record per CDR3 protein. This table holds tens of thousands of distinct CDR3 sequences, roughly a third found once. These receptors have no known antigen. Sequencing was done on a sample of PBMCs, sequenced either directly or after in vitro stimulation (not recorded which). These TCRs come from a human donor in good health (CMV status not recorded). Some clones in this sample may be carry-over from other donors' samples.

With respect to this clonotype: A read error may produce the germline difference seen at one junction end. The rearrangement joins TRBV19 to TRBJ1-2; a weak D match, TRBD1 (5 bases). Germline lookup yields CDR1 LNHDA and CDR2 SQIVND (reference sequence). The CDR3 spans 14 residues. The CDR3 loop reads CASGITGTDYGYTF. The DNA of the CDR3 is TGTGCCAGTGGTATAACCGGGACGGACTATGGCTACACCTTC. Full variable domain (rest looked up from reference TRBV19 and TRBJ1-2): DGGITQSPKYLFRKEGQNVTLSCEQNLNHDAMYWYRQDPGQGLRLIYYSQIVNDFQKGDIAEGYSVSREKKESFPLTVTSAQKNPTAFYLCASGITGTDYGYTFGSGTRLTVV.

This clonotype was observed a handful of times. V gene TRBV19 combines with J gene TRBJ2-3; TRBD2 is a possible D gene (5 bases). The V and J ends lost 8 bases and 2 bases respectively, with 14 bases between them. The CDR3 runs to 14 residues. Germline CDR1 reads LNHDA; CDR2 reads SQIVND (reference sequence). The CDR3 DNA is TGTGCCAGTTCCCTGGGAGCCTTCACAGATACGCAGTATTTT. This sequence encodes CASSLGAFTDTQYF.

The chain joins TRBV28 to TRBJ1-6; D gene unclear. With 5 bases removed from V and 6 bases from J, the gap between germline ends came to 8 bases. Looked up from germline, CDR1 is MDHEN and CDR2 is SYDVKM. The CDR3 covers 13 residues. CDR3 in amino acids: CASSAPRNSPLHF. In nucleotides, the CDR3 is TGTGCCAGCAGTGCCCCCCGTAATTCACCCCTCCACTTT.

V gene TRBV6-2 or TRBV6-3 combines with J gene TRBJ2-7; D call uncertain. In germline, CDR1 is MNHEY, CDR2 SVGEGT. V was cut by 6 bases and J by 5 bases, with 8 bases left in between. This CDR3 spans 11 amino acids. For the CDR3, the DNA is TGTGCCAGCAGCCGTTTAGACGAGCAGTACTTC. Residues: CASSRLDEQYF.

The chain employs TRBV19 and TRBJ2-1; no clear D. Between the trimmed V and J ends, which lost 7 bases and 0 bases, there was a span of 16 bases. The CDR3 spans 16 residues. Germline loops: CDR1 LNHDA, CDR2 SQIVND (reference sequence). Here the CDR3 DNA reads TGTGCCAGTACTGCGTCCCAGGTCAGCTCCTACAATGAGCAGTTCTTC. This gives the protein CASTASQVSSYNEQFF.

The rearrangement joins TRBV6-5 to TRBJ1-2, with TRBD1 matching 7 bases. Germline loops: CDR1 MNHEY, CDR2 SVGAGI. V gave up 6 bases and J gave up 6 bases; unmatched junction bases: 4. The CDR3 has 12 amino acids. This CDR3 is CASSRGGHGYTF. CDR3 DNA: TGTGCCAGCAGCAGAGGGGGCCATGGCTACACCTTC.

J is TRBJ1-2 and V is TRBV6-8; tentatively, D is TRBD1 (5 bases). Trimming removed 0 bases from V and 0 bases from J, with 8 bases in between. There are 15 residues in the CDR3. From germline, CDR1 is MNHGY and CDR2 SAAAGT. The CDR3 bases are TGTGCCAGCAGTTACTCGACAGCCTCTAACTATGGCTACACCTTC. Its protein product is CASSYSTASNYGYTF.

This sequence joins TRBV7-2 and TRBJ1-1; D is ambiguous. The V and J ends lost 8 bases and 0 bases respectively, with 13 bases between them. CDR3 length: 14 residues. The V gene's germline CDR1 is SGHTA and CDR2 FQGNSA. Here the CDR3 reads CASGESPMNTEAFF. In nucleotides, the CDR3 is TGTGCCAGCGGTGAGTCCCCAATGAACACTGAAGCTTTCTTT.

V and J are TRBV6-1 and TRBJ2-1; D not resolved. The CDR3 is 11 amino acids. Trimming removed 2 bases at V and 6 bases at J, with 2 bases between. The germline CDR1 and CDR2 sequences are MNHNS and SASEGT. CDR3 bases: TGTGCCAGCAGTGAATTCAATGAGCAGTTCTTC. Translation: CASSEFNEQFF.

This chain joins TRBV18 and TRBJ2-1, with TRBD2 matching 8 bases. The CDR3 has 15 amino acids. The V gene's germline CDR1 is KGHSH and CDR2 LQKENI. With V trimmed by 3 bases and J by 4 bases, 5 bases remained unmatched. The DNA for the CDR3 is TGTGCCAGCTCACCCCCCGCGGGAGGTTACAATGAGCAGTTCTTC. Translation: CASSPPAGGYNEQFF.

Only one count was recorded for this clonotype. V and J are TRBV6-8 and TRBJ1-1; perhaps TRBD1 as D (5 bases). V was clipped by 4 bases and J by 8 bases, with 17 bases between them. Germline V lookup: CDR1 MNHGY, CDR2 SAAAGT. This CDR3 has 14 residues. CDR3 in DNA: TGTGCCAGCAGTTCTGACATGAACAGGTCGGAAGCTTTCTTT. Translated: CASSSDMNRSEAFF.

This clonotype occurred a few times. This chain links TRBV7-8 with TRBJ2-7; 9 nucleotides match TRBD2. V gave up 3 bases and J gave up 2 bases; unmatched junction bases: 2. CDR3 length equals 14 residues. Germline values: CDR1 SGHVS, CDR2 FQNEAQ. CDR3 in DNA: TGTGCCAGCAGCTTCAGCGGGGGGACCTACGAGCAGTACTTC. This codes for CASSFSGGTYEQYF.

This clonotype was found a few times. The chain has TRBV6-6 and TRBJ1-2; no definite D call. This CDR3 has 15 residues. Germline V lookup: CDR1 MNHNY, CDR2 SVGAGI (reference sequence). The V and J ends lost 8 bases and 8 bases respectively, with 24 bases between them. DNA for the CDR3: TGTGCCAGCCAGTTTGATGGAAGAGGCTTTGGAGGCTACACCTTC. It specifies CASQFDGRGFGGYTF.

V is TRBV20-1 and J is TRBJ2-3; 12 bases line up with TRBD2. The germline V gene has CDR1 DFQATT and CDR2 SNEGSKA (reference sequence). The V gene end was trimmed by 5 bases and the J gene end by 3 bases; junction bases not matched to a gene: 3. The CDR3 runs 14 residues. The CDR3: CSASTSGRTDTQYF. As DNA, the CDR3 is TGCAGTGCTTCTACTAGCGGGAGGACAGATACGCAGTATTTT.

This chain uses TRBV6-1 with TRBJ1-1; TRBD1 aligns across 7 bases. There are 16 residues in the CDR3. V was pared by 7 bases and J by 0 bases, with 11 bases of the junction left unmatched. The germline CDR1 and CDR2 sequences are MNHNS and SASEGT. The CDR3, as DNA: TGTGCCAGCATCCCCGGACAGGTACGGATGAACACTGAAGCTTTCTTT. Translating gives CASIPGQVRMNTEAFF.

Here the CDR3 reads CASTSLRDRGYNEQFF. The CDR3 bases are TGTGCCAGTACTAGCCTCCGGGACAGGGGCTACAATGAGCAGTTCTTC. The chain joins TRBV19 to TRBJ2-1, with TRBD1 identical over 10 bases. Unmatched junction bases numbered 9, after V lost 7 bases and J lost 3 bases. This CDR3 region has 16 residues. Per the germline V gene, CDR1 is LNHDA and CDR2 is SQIVND (reference sequence).

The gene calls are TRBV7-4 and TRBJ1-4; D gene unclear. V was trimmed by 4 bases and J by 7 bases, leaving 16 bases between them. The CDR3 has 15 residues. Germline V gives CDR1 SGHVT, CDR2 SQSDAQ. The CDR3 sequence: CASSSPRVRGEKLFF. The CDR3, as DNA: TGTGCCAGCAGCTCCCCCCGCGTTCGGGGTGAAAAACTGTTTTTT.

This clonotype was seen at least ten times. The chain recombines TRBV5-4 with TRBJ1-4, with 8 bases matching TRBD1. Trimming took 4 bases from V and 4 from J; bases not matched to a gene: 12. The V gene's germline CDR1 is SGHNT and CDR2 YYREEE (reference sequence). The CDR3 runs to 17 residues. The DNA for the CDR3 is TGTGCCAGCAGCCTCTGGGCAGGGGGCATGGTTAATGAAAAACTGTTTTTT. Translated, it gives CASSLWAGGMVNEKLFF.

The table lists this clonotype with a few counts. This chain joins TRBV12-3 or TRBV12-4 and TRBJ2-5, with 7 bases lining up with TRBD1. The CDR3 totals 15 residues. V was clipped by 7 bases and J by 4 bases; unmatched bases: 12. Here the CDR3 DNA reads TGTGCCAGCAACCCAGGGGGATACCTTCGAGAGACCCAGTACTTC. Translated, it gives CASNPGGYLRETQYF.

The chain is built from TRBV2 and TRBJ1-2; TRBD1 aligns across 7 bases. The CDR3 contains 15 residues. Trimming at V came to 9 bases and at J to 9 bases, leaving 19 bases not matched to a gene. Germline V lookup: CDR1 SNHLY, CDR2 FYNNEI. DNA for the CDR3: TGTGCCAGAGGACCAAACGAACAGGGGATTGGAAGCTACACCTTC. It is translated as CARGPNEQGIGSYTF.

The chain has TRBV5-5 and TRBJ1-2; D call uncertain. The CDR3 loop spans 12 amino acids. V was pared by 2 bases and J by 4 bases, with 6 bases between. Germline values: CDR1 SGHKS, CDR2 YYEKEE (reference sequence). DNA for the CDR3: TGTGCCAGCAGCTTAAGCCTCTATGGCTACACCTTC. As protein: CASSLSLYGYTF.

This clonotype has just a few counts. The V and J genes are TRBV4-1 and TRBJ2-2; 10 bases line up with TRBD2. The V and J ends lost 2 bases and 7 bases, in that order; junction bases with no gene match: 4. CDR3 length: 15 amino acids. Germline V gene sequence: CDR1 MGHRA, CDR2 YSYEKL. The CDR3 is CASSQTGLAIGELFF. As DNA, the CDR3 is TGCGCCAGCAGCCAAACGGGACTAGCGATCGGGGAGCTGTTTTTT.

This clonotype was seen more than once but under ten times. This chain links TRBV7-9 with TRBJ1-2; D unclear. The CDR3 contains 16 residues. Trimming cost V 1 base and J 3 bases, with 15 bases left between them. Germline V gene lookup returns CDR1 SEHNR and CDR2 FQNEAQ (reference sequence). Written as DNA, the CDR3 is TGTGCCAGCAGCTTAGGAAGCGGAAATGGAGACTATGGCTACACCTTC. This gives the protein CASSLGSGNGDYGYTF.

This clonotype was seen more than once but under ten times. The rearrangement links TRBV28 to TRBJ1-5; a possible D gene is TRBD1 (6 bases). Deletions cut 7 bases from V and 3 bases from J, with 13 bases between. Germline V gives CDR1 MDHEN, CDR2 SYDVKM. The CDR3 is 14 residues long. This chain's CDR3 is CASTTTGNNQPQHF. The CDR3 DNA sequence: TGTGCCAGCACGACAACAGGGAACAATCAGCCCCAGCATTTT.

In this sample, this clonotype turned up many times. The CDR3 reads CASSLSGMSSYEQYF. For the CDR3, the DNA is TGCGCCAGCAGCTTAAGCGGGATGAGCTCCTACGAGCAGTACTTC. The gene calls are TRBV5-1 and TRBJ2-7; 7 bases are shared with TRBD2. The germline CDR1 and CDR2 sequences are SGHRS and YFSETQ. The V and J ends lost 2 bases and 0 bases, in that order; junction bases with no gene match: 5. This CDR3 spans 15 amino acids.

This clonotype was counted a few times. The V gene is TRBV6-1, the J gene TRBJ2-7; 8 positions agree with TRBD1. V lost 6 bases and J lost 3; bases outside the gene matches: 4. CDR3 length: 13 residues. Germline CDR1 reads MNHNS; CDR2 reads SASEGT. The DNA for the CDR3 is TGTGCCAGCAGACCGGACAGGGACTACGAGCAGTACTTC. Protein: CASRPDRDYEQYF.

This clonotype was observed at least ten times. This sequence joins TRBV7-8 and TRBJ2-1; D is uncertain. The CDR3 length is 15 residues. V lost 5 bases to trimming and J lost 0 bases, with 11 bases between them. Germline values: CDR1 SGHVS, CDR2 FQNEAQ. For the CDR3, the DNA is TGTGCCAGCAGCATACAAGGGTACTCCTACAATGAGCAGTTCTTC. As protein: CASSIQGYSYNEQFF. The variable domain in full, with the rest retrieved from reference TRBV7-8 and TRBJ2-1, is GAGVSQSPRYKVAKRGQDVALRCDPISGHVSLFWYQQALGQGPEFLTYFQNEAQLDKSGLPSDRFFAERPEGSVSTLKIQRTQQEDSAVYLCASSIQGYSYNEQFFGPGTRLTVL.

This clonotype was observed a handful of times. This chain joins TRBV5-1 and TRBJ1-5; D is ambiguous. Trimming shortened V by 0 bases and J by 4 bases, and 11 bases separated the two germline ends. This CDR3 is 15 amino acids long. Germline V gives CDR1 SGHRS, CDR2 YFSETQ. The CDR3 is CASSLDGNRNQPQHF. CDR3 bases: TGCGCCAGCAGCTTGGATGGGAATCGGAATCAGCCCCAGCATTTT.

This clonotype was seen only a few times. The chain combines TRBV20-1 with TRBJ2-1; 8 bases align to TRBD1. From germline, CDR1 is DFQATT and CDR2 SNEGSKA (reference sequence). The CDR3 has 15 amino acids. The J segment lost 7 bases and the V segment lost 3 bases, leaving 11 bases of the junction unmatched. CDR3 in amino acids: CSASFRDTGGNEQFF. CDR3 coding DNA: TGCAGTGCTAGCTTCCGGGACACAGGGGGTAATGAGCAGTTCTTC.

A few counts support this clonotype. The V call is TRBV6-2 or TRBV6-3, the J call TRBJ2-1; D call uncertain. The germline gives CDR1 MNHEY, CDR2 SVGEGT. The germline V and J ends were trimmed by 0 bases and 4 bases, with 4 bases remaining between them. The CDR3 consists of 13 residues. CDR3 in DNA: TGTGCCAGCAGTTACTCGGGATACAATGAGCAGTTCTTC. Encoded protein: CASSYSGYNEQFF.

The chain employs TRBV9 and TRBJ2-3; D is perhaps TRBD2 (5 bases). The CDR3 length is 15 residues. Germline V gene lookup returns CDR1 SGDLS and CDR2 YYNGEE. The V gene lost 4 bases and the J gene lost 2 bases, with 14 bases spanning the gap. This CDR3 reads CASSLTAGITDTQYF. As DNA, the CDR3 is TGTGCCAGCAGCCTCACGGCGGGTATCACAGATACGCAGTATTTT.

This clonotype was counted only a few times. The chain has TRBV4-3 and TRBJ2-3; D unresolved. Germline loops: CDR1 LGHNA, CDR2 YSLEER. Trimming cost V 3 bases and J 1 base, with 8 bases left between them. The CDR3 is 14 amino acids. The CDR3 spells CASSQSSGTDTQYF. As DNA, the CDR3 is TGCGCCAGCAGCCAGTCTTCGGGCACAGATACGCAGTATTTT.